These T cell receptor beta chains were read from a single sample in a study of blood T cell repertoires in COVID-19. Clones were read by immunoSEQ multiplex PCR, and TCRdb kept only the in-frame ones, dropping some. The profile shows fewer than 350,000 clones, roughly 87% of them singletons. Sequencing was done on a sample of peripheral blood. Receptors originate from a man aged 30 to 45 with COVID-19, enrolled during active disease. Both conserved end residues are part of each CDR3. Fields, in order: V gene, J gene, CDR3 protein.

TRBV5-5	TRBJ2-1	CASSLTGTDLGNEQFF
TRBV15	TRBJ2-5	CATSRSPWKQEGWTQYF
TRBV27	TRBJ1-1	CASSFSGGGSAFF
TRBV2	TRBJ2-2	CASSEERPPYSTGELFF
TRBV6-5	TRBJ1-3	CASSLTGAGNTIYF
TRBV7-9	TRBJ2-2	CASSLARRTGELFF
TRBV27	TRBJ2-5	CASSLSGDRDGETQYF
TRBV7-8	TRBJ2-3	CASSSGGAGGRADTQYF
TRBV5-6	TRBJ1-4	CASSLTGTGAEKLFF
TRBV19	TRBJ2-7	CASSIDRAGYEQYF
TRBV7-3	TRBJ1-1	CASSRLGVHTEAFF
TRBV6-2/TRBV6-3	TRBJ1-1	CASSYSWPMNTEAFF
TRBV4-1	TRBJ1-1	CASSQASGGTEAFF
TRBV5-4	TRBJ2-7	CASSLAGGGGAGEQYF
TRBV30	TRBJ2-2	CAWSVGAGGPTGELFF
TRBV7-8	TRBJ1-2	CASSPWGDRGLSNYGYTF
TRBV7-2	TRBJ2-3	CASSLQGPDTQYF
TRBV6-5	TRBJ2-3	CASSYSSETSTDTQYF
TRBV28	TRBJ2-7	CASSPSYYEQYF
TRBV29-1	TRBJ1-4	CSVGGGGGNEKLFF
TRBV28	TRBJ1-3	CASQTGGYGNTIYF
TRBV7-2	TRBJ2-7	CASSLATGGANEQYF
TRBV28	TRBJ2-7	CASSLEGQELSVYLGRQYF
TRBV19	TRBJ1-3	CASTGQPYSGNTIYF
TRBV5-1	TRBJ2-1	CASSRPGLSSYNEQFF
TRBV10-3	TRBJ1-1	CAISEEDSPNTEAFF
TRBV4-3	TRBJ2-3	CASSQAASVITDTQYF
TRBV28	TRBJ1-1	CASSFTIQKLNTEAFF
TRBV6-5	TRBJ1-1	CASTGTGGKREAFF
TRBV2	TRBJ2-2	CASSELGQDTGELFF
TRBV4-3	TRBJ2-3	CASSQSFGGYDTQYF
TRBV4-2	TRBJ1-4	CASSQYAGTGGNNEKLFF
TRBV28	TRBJ1-1	CASSQRGLGNTEAFF